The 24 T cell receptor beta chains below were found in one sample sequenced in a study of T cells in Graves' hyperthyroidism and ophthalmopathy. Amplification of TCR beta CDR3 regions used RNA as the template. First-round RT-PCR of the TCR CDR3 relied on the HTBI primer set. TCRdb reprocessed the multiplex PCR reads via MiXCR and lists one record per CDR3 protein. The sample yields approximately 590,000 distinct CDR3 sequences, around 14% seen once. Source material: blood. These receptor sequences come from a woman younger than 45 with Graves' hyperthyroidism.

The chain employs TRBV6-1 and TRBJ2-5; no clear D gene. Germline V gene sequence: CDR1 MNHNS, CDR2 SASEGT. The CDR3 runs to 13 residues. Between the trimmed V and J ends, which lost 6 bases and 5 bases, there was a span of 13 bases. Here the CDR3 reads CASSKRRFETQYF. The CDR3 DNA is TGTGCCAGCAGCAAGAGAAGGTTTGAGACCCAGTACTTC.

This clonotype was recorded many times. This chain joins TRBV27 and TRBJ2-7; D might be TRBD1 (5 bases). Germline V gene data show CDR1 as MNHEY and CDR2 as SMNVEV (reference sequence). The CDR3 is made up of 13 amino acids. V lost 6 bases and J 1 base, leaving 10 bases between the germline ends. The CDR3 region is CASRLTDSYEQYF. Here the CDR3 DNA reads TGTGCCAGCAGACTGACAGATTCCTACGAGCAGTACTTC.

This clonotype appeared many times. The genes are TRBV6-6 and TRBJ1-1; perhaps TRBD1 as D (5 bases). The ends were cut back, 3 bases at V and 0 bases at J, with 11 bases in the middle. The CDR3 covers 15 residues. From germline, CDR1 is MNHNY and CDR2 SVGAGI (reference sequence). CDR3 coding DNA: TGTGCCAGCAGTTATACGACAGAGATGAACACTGAAGCTTTCTTT. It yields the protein CASSYTTEMNTEAFF.

The CDR3 here is CASRRKEGSGELFF. CDR3 nucleotides: TGCGCCAGCAGGCGCAAAGAGGGATCCGGGGAGCTGTTTTTT. This sequence joins TRBV5-1 and TRBJ2-2; D perhaps matches TRBD2 (5 bases). Germline lookup yields CDR1 SGHRS and CDR2 YFSETQ. V gave up 5 bases and J gave up 6 bases, with 14 bases separating them. The CDR3 totals 14 residues. Based on the CDR3 plus reference TRBV5-1 and TRBJ2-2, the full variable domain is KAGVTQTPRYLIKTRGQQVTLSCSPISGHRSVSWYQQTPGQGLQFLFEYFSETQRNKGNFPGRFSGRQFSNSRSEMNVSTLELGDSALYLCASRRKEGSGELFFGEGSRLTVL.

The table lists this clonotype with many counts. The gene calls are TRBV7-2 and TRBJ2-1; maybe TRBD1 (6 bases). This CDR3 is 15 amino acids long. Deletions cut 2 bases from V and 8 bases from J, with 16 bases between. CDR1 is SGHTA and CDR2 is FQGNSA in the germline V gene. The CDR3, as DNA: TGTGCCAGCAGCTTAACAGGGACCCTCTTGTATGAGCAGTTCTTC. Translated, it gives CASSLTGTLLYEQFF.

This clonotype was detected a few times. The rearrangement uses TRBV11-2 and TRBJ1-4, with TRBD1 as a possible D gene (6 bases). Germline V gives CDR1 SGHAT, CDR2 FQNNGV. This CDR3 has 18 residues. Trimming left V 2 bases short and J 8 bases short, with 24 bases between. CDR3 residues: CASSLRRLPQGGREKLFF. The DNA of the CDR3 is TGTGCCAGCAGCTTAAGGCGCCTTCCACAGGGAGGTCGGGAAAAACTGTTTTTT.

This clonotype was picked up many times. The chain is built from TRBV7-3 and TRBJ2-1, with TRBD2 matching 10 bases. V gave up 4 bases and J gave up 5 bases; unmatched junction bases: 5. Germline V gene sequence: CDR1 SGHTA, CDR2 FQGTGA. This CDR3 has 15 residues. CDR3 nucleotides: TGTGCCAGCAGCTCCGGACTAGCGGCCCACAATGAGCAGTTCTTC. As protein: CASSSGLAAHNEQFF.

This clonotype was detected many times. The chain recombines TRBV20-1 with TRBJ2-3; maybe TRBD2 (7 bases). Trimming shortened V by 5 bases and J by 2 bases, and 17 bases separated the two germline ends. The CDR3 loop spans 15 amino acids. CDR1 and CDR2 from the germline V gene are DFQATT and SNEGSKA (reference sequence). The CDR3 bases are TGCAGTGCTCGGTCTAGCGGACAGATCACAGATACGCAGTATTTT. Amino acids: CSARSSGQITDTQYF.

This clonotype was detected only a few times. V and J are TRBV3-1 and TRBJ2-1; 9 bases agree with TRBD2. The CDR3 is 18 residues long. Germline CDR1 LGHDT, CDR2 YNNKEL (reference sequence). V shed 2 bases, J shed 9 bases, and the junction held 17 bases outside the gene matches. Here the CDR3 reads CASSQRLAGRIVSGEQFF. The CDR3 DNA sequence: TGTGCCAGCAGCCAACGGCTAGCGGGAAGGATAGTGAGTGGTGAGCAGTTCTTC.

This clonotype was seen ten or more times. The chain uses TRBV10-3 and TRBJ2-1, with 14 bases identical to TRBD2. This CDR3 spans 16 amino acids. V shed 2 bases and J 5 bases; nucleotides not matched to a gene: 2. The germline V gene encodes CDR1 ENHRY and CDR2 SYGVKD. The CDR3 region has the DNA TGTGCCATCAGTGAGGGGGGACTAGCGGGGGACAATGAGCAGTTCTTC. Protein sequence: CAISEGGLAGDNEQFF.

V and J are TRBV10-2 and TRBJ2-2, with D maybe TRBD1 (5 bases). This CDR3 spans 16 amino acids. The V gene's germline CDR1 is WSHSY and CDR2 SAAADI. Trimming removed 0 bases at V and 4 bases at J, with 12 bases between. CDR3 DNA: TGCGCCAGCAGTGAGTCACTGGGGCTTTTCACCGGGGAGCTGTTTTTT. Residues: CASSESLGLFTGELFF.

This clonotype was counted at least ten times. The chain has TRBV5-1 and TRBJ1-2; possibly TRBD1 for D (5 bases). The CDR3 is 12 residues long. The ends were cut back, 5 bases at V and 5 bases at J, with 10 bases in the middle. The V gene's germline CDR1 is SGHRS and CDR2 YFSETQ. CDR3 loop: CASSPDTYGYTF. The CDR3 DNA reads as TGCGCCAGCAGTCCGGACACTTATGGCTACACCTTC.

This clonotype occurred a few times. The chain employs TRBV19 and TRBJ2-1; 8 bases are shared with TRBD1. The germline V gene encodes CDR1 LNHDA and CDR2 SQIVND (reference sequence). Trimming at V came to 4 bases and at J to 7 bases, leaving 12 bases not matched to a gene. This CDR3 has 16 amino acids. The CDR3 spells CASSTPDRGRWNEQFF. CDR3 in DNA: TGTGCCAGTAGTACCCCAGACAGGGGCCGCTGGAATGAGCAGTTCTTC.

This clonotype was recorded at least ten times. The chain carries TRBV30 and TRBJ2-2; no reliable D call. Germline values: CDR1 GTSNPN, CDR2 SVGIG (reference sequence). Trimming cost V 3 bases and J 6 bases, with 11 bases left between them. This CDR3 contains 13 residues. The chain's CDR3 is CAWSPIPAGELFF. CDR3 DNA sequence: TGTGCCTGGAGCCCTATCCCGGCCGGGGAGCTGTTTTTT.

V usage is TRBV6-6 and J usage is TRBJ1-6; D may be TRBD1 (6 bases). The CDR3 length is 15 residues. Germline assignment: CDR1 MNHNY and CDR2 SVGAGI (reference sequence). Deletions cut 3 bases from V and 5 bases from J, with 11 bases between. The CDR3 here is CASSYSGGHNSPLHF. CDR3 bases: TGTGCCAGCAGTTATTCGGGGGGCCATAATTCACCCCTCCACTTT.

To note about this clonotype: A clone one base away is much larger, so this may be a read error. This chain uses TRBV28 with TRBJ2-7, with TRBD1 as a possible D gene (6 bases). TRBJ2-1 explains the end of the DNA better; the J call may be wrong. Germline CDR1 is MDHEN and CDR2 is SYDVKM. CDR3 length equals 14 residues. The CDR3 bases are TGTGCCAGCGGGATAACAGGGATCTCCTACGAGCAGTTCTTC. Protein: CASGITGISYEQFF.

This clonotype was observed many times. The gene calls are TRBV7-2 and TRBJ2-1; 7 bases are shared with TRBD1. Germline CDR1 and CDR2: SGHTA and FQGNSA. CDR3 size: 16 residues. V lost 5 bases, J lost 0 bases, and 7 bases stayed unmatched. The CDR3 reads CASSLQGTASYNEQFF. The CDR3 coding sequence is TGTGCCAGCAGCCTACAGGGGACAGCCTCCTACAATGAGCAGTTCTTC. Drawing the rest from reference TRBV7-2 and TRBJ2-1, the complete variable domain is GAGVSQSPSNKVTEKGKDVELRCDPISGHTALYWYRQSLGQGLEFLIYFQGNSAPDKSGLPSDRFSAERTGGSVSTLTIQRTQQEDSAVYLCASSLQGTASYNEQFFGPGTRLTVL.

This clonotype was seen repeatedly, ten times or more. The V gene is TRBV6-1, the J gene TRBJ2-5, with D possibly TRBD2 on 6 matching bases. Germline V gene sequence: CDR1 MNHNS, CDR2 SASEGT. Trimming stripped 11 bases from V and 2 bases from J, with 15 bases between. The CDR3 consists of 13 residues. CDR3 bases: TGTGCCTCCTCGCCCGCGGGACAAGAGACCCAGTACTTC. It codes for CASSPAGQETQYF.

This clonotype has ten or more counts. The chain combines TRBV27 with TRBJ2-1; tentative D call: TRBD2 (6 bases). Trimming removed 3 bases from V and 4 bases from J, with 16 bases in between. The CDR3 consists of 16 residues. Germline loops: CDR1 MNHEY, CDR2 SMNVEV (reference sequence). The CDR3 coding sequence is TGTGCCAGCAGTTTCCGGGGGACCCCTTTTTACAATGAGCAGTTCTTC. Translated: CASSFRGTPFYNEQFF.

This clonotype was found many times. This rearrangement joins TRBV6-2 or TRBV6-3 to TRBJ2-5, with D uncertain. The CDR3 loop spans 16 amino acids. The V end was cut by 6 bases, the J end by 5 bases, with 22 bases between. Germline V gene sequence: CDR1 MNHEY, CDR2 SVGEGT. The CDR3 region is CASSSGEYSPVETQYF. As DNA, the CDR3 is TGTGCCAGCAGCTCCGGAGAATACAGCCCAGTTGAGACCCAGTACTTC.

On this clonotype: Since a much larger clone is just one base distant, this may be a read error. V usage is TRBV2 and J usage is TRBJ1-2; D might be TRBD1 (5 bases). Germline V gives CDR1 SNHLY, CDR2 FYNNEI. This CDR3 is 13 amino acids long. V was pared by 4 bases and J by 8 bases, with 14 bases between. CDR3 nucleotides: TGTGCCAGCAGTGTTAGCGGGGGAGGCGGCTACACCTTC. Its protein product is CASSVSGGGGYTF.

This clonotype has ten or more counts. The CDR3 loop reads CASRENYEQYF. The CDR3, as DNA: TGTGCCAGCAGGGAGAACTACGAGCAGTACTTC. The J gene is TRBJ2-7, the V gene TRBV6-1; no clear D. The CDR3 runs 11 residues. Germline V gene data show CDR1 as MNHNS and CDR2 as SASEGT. V was shortened by 6 bases and J by 3 bases, with 6 bases between the two germline ends.

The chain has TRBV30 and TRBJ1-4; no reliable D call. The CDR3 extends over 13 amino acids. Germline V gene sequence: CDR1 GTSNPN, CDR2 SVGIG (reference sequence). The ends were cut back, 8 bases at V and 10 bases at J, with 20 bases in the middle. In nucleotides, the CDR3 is TGTGCCGGGATATACCTCGGAAGCGGAAAACTGTTTTTT. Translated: CAGIYLGSGKLFF.

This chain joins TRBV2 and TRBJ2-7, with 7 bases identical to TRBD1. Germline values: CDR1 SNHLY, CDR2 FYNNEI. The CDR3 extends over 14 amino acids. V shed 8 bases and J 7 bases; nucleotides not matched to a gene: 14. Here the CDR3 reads CASRPGGTDLEQYF. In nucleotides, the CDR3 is TGTGCCAGCCGTCCAGGGGGTACGGACTTGGAGCAGTACTTC.